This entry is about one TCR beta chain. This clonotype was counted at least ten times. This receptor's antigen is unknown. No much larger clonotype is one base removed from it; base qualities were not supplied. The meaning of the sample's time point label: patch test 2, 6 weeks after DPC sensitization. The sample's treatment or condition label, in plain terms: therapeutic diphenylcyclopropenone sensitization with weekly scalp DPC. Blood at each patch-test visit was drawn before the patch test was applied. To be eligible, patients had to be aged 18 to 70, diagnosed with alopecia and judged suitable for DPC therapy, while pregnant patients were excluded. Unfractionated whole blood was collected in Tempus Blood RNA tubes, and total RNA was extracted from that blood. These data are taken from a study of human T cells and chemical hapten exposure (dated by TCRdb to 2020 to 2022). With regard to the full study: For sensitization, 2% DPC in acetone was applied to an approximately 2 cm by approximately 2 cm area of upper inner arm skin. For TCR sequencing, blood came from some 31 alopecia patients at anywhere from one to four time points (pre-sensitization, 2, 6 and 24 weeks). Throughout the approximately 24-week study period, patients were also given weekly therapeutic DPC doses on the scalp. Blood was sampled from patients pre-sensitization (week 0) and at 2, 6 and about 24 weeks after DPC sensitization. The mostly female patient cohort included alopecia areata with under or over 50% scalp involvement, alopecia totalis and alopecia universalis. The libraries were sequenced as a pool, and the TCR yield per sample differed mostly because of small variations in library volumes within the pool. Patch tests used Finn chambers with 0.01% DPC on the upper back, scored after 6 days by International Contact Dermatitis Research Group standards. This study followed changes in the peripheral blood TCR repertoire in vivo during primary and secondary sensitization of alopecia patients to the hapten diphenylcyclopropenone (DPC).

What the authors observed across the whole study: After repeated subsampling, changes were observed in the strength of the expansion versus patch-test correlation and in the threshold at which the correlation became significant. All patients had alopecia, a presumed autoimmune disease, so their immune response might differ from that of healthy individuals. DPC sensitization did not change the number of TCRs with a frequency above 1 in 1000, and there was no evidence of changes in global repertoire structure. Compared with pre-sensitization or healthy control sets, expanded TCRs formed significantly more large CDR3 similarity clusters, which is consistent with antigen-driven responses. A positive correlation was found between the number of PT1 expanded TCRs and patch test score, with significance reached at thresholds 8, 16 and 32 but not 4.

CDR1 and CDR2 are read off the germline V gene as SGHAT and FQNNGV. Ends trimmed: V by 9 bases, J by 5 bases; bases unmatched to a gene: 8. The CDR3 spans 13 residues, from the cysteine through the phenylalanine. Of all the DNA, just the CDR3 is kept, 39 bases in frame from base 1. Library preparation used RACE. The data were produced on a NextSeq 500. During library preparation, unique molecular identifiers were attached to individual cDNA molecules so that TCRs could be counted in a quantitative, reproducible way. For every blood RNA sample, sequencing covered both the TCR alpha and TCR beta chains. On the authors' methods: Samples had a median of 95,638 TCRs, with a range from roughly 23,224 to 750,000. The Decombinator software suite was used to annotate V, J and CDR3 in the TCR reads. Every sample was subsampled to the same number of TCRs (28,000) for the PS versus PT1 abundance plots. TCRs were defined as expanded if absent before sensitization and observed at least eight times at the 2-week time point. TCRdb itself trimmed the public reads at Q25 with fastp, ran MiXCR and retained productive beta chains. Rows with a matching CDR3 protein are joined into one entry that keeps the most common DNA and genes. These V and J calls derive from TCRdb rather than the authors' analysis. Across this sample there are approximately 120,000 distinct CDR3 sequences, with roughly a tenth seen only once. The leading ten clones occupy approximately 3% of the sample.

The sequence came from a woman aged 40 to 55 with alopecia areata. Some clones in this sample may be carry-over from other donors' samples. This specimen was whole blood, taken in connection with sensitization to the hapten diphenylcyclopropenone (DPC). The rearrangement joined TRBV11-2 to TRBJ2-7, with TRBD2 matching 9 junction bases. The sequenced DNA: TGTGCCAGTCTCCGTAGCGGGGGAGACGAGCAGTACTTC. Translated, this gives CASLRSGGDEQYF.